This T cell receptor beta chain was sequenced in a study of T cells after yellow fever vaccination (dated 2019 in TCRdb). Notes on the research overall: Memory subsets (EM, EMRA, CM and Tscm) were sorted on a BD FACS Aria III using CD3, CD45RA, CCR7 and CD95 staining. The SMART-Seq v4 Ultra Low Input RNA kit was used to prepare libraries from fractions with low cell numbers. Bulk TCR alpha and beta repertoires were sequenced longitudinally to track T-cell clones before and after primary and booster YFV17D yellow fever vaccination. Two healthy male donors, one aged 18 to 29 and one aged 30 to 40 years, made up the cohort. Bulk PBMC replicates and cell subsets were isolated from blood drawn at multiple timepoints before and after both primary and secondary immunization. Memory subsets were sorted on days 0, 15 and 45 and at 18 months following primary vaccination, and on days 0, 15 and 45 following the 30-year booster. The paper's findings and limits, for the study overall: In the sorted memory subsets on day 0, nearly all vaccine-responding clonotypes were below the level of detection. A small share of clonotypes was detected in both CD4 and CD8 compartments, with the overlap likely arising from convergent recombination. Compared with the primary T-cell response, the secondary T-cell response was weaker but faster, peaking on day 5 rather than day 15. Because abundant contaminating clonotypes from the bulk population could be contained in FACS-sorted repertoires, computational filtering was required. After the booster, most clones that had expanded after primary vaccination were detected again (approximately 95% of CD4 and over 75% of CD8), suggesting broad maintenance of memory. Because only two donors were included in the study, the extent to which the findings can be generalized is limited.

This clonotype came up many times. No much larger clone is present one base from it, and per-base qualities are unavailable. Explained via the paper, the treatment or condition label denotes: live attenuated yellow fever vaccine strain. A standard Ficoll-Paque protocol was used to isolate PBMCs from peripheral blood. RNA from sorted memory subsets was extracted with the RNeasy Micro Kit. TCR cDNA was made using 5'RACE template switching, a step that added a universal primer site and unique molecular identifiers. Priming of cDNA synthesis was performed from both the TCR alpha and TCR beta constant segments. Two PCR steps were used to amplify libraries, with sample barcodes and sequencing adapters being added in the second step. Sequencing of the libraries was done on either Illumina HiSeq 2500 (2x100 bp) or NovaSeq (2x150 bp). Per the authors' processing: Reads were demultiplexed and collapsed into UMI consensus sequences with MIGEC, and V(D)J alignment was performed with MiXCR. Using edgeR on replicate PBMC samples, clonotypes were called vaccine-responding if FDR was below 0.01 and the log2 fold change was above 5 up to day 15. CD4 or CD8 identity was assigned to each bulk clonotype according to whether the clonotype was present at higher abundance in the sequenced CD4 repertoire or the sequenced CD8 repertoire. To estimate the distribution of each clone across memory phenotypes, clonotype frequencies in memory subsets were weighted by FACS-sorted cell numbers. TCRdb passed the public sequencing reads through fastp at Q25 and MiXCR, retaining productive beta sequences. When rows share a CDR3 protein, they turn into one entry using the most common DNA and genes. The V and J calls follow TCRdb's processing rather than the paper's. Present in this sample are tens of thousands of distinct CDR3 sequences, 5.5% to 8% of which were seen just once. Of the sample, more than 20% is held by the ten largest clones.

Source: PBMCs, either bulk or a sorted T-cell subset (CD4+, CD8+, memory, or dextramer-sorted; not recorded which), taken on the day of the yellow fever booster vaccination. The source of this sequence is a man in his thirties or forties who received the YFV17D yellow fever vaccine.

The CDR3 region reads CASSGPGLAEAFF. The base sequence is TGTGCCAGCAGTGGGCCTGGGTTGGCTGAAGCTTTCTTT. Recombination joined TRBV6-1 with TRBJ1-1, with the D gene too uncertain to name. The CDR3 starts with the cysteine, ends with the phenylalanine, and has 13 residues. The DNA shown is the 39-base CDR3, in frame from base 1. Per the germline V gene, MNHNS is the CDR1 and SASEGT is the CDR2. V drops 4 bases and J drops 6 bases, leaving 12 bases in between.